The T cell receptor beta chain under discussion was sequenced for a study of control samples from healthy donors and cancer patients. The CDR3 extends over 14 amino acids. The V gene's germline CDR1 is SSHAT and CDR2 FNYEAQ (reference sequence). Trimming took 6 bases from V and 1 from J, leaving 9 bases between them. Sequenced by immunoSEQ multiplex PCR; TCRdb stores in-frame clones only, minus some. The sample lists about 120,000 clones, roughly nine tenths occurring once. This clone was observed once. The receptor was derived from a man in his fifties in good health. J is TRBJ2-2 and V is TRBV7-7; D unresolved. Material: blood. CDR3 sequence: CASSLAVNTGELFF. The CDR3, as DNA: TGTGCCAGCAGTTTGGCGGTGAACACCGGGGAGCTGTTTTTT.